This TCR beta chain was retrieved from a study of blood T cell repertoires in COVID-19. For the study at large: COVID-19 samples collected from the United States, Italy and Spain covered acute and convalescent phases. PBMCs, B-cell-depleted T cells, or T cells provided the cDNA or gDNA that made up the material.

Per the original data handling: The assay estimated nucleated cells by amplifying reference gene primers. The repertoire was sequenced with immunoSEQ multiplex PCR; TCRdb's copy has only in-frame clones and lacks some. V and J calls and clone size are given by that table; D and trimming were obtained from the DNA. Here the sample spans 62,000 or so clones, just over 85% being singletons. The receptor comes from a woman aged 55-69 years with acute or convalescent COVID-19. The sequenced material came from peripheral blood.

The CDR3, as DNA: TGCGCCAGCAGCTTACAGGGGGAGTTCGGGGAGCTGTTTTTT. As protein: CASSLQGEFGELFF. This chain joins TRBV5-1 and TRBJ2-2; 8 bases agree with TRBD1. The CDR3 consists of 14 residues. Trimming cost V 2 bases and J 7 bases; bases outside gene matches: 4. Germline CDR1 reads SGHRS; CDR2 reads YFSETQ.